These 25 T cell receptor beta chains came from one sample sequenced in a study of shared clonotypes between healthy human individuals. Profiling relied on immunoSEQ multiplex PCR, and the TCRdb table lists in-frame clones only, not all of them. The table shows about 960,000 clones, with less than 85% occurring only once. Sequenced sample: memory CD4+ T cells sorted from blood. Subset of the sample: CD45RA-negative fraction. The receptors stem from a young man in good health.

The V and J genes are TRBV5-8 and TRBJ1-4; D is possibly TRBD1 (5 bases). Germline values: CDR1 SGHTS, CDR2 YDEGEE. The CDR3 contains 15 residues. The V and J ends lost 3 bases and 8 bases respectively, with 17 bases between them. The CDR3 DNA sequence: TGTGCCAGCAGCTCCGGGGCCGCCCCAAAGGAAAAACTGTTTTTT. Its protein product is CASSSGAAPKEKLFF.

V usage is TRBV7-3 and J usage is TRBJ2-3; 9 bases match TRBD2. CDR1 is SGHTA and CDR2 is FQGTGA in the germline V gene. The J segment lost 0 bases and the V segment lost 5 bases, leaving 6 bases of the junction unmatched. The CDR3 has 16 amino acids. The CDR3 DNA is TGTGCCAGCAGCCCTACCGGACTAGCGAGCACAGATACGCAGTATTTT. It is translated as CASSPTGLASTDTQYF.

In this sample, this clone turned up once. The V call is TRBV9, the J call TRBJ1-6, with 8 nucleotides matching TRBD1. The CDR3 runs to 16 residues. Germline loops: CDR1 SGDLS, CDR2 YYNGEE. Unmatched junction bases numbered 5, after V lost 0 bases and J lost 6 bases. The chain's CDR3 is CASSVGQGAGNSPLHF. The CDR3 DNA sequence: TGTGCCAGCAGCGTAGGTCAGGGGGCGGGTAATTCACCCCTCCACTTT.

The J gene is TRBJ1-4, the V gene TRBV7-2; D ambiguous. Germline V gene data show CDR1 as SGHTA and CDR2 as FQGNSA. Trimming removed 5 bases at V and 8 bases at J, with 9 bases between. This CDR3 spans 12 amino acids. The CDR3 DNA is TGTGCCAGCAGCCTCCTGACAGAAAAACTGTTTTTT. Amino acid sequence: CASSLLTEKLFF.

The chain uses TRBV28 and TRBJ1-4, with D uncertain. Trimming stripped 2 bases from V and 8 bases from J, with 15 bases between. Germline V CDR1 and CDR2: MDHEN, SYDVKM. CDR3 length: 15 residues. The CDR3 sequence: CASSLVEGFVEKLFF. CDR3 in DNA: TGTGCCAGCAGTTTAGTAGAGGGATTCGTAGAAAAACTGTTTTTT.

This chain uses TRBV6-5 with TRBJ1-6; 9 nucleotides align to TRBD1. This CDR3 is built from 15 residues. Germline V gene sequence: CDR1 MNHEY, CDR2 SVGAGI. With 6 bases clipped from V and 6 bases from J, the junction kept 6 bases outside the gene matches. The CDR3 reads CASRAGTGLNSPLHF. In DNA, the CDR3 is TGTGCCAGCAGGGCAGGGACAGGGCTTAATTCACCCCTCCACTTT.

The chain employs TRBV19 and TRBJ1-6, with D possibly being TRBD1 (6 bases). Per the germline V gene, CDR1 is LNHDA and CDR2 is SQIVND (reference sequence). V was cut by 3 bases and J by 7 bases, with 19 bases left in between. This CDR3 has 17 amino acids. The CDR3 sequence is CASSISQTGPGNSPLHF. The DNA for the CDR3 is TGTGCCAGTAGTATCAGCCAAACAGGGCCTGGAAATTCACCCCTCCACTTT.

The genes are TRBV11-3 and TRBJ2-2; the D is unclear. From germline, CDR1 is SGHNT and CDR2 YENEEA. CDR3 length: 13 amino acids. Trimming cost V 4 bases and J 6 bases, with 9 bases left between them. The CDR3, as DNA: TGTGCCAGCAGCTCCTCCTTCTCCGGGGAGCTGTTTTTT. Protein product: CASSSSFSGELFF.

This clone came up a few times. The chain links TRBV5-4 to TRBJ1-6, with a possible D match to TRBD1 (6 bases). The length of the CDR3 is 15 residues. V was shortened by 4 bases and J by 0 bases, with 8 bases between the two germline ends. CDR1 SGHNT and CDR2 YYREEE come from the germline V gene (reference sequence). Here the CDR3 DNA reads TGTGCCAGCAGCCCGGACAGCTCCTATAATTCACCCCTCCACTTT. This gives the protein CASSPDSSYNSPLHF.

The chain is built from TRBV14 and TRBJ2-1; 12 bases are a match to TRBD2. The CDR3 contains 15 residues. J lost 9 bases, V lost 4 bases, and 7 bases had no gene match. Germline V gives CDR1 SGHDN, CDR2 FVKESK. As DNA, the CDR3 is TGTGCCAGCAGCCCGAGACTAGCGGGAGTTAGTGAGCAGTTCTTC. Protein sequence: CASSPRLAGVSEQFF.

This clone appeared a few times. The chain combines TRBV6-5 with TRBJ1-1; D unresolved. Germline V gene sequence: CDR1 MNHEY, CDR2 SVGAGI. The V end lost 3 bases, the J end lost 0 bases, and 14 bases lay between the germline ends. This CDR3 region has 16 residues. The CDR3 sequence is CASSYGFMRMNTEAFF. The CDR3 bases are TGTGCCAGCAGTTATGGATTTATGAGAATGAACACTGAAGCTTTCTTT.

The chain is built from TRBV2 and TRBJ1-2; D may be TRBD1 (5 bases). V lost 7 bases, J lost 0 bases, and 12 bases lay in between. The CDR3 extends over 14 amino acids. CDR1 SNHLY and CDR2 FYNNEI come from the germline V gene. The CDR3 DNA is TGTGCCAGCAAGGGCGACAGTCCTAACTATGGCTACACCTTC. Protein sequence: CASKGDSPNYGYTF. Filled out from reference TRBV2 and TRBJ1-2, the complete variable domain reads EPEVTQTPSHQVTQMGQEVILRCVPISNHLYFYWYRQILGQKVEFLVSFYNNEISEKSEIFDDQFSVERPDGSNFTLKIRSTKLEDSAMYFCASKGDSPNYGYTFGSGTRLTVV.

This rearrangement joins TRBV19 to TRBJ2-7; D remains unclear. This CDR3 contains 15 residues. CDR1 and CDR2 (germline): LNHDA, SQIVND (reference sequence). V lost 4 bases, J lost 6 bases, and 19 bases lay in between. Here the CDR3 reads CASSRTFLTAREQYF. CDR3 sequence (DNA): TGTGCCAGTAGTAGGACCTTTCTGACTGCTCGCGAGCAGTACTTC.

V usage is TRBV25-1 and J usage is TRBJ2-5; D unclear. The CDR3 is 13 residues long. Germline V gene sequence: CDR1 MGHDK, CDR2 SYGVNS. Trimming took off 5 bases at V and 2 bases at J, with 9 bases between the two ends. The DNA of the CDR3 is TGTGCCAGCAGTCGCTACGGTCAAGAGACCCAGTACTTC. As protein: CASSRYGQETQYF.

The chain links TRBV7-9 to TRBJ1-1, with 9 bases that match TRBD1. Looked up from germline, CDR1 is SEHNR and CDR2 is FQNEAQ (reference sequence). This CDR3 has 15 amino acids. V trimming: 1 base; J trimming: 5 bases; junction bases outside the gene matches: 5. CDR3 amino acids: CASSLDRGRYTEAFF. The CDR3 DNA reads TGTGCCAGCAGCTTAGACAGGGGGCGTTATACTGAAGCTTTCTTT. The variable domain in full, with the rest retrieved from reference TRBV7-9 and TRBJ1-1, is DTGVSQNPRHKITKRGQNVTFRCDPISEHNRLYWYRQTLGQGPEFLTYFQNEAQLEKSRLLSDRFSAERPKGSFSTLEIQRTEQGDSAMYLCASSLDRGRYTEAFFGQGTRLTVV.

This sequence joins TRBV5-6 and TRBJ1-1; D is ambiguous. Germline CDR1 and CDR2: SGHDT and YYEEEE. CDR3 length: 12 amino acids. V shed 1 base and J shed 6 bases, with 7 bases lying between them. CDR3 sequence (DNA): TGTGCCAGCAGCTTGTTCCCCGCTGAAGCTTTCTTT. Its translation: CASSLFPAEAFF. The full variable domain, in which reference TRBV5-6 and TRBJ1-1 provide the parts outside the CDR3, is DAGVTQSPTHLIKTRGQQVTLRCSPKSGHDTVSWYQQALGQGPQFIFQYYEEEERQRGNFPDRFSGHQFPNYSSELNVNALLLGDSALYLCASSLFPAEAFFGQGTRLTVV.

CDR3 bases: TGTGCCAGCAGTGGACCTGTTCAGGATAAGATCACCTACGAGCAGTACTTC. It is translated as CASSGPVQDKITYEQYF. The V call is TRBV25-1, the J call TRBJ2-7; unclear D gene. Between the trimmed V and J ends, which lost 4 bases and 2 bases, there was a span of 21 bases. The CDR3 contains 17 residues. Germline CDR1 reads MGHDK; CDR2 reads SYGVNS.

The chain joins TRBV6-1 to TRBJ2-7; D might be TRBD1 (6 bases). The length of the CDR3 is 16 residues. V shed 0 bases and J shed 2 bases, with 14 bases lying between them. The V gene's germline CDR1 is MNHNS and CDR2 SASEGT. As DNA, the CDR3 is TGTGCCAGCAGTGAAGCGCTTGGACAGCGGACCTACGAGCAGTACTTC. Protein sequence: CASSEALGQRTYEQYF.

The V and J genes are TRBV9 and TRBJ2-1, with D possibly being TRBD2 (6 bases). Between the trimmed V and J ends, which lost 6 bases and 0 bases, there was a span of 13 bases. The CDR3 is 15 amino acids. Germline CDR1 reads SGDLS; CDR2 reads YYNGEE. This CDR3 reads CASTSSGSSYNEQFF. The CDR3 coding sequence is TGTGCCAGCACCAGTAGCGGAAGCTCCTACAATGAGCAGTTCTTC.

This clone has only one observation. Here the CDR3 DNA reads TGTGCCAGTCGGGACAGAGTTAACACCGGGGAGCTGTTTTTT. This encodes CASRDRVNTGELFF. The gene calls are TRBV25-1 and TRBJ2-2, with 7 bases that match TRBD1. Germline V gene data show CDR1 as MGHDK and CDR2 as SYGVNS. The CDR3 covers 14 residues. Unmatched junction bases numbered 6, after V lost 9 bases and J lost 2 bases.

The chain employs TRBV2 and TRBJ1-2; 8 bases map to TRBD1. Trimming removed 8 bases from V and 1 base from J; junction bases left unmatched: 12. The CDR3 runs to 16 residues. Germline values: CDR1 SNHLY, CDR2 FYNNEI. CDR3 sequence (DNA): TGTGCCAGCTTGCCGGACAGGGCAGTCCTTAACTATGGCTACACCTTC. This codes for CASLPDRAVLNYGYTF.

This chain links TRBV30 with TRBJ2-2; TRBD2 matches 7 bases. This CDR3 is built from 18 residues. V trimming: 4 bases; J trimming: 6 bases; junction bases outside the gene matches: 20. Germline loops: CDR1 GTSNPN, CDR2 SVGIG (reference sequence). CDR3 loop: CAWNSGQPGTTFPGELFF. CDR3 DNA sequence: TGTGCCTGGAATAGTGGGCAGCCCGGGACTACTTTCCCCGGGGAGCTGTTTTTT.

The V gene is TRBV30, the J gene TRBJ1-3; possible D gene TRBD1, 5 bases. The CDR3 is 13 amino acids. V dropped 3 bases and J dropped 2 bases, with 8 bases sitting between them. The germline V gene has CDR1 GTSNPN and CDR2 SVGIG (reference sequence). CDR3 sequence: CAWRTGAGNTIYF. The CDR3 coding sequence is TGTGCCTGGAGGACGGGGGCTGGAAACACCATATATTTT.

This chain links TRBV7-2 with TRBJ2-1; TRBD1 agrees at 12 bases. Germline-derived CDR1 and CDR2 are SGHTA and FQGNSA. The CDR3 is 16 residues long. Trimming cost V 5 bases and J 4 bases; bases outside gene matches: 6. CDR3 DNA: TGTGCCAGCAGCCCGTCGGGACAGGGGGCTTACAATGAGCAGTTCTTC. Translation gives CASSPSGQGAYNEQFF.

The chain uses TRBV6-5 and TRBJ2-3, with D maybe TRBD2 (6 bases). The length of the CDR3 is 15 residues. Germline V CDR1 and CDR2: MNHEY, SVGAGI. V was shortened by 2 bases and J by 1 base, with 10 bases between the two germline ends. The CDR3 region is CASSYRGIGTDTQYF. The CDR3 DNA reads TGTGCCAGCAGTTACCGCGGGATCGGCACAGATACGCAGTATTTT.